The 20 T cell receptor beta chains in this list originate from one sample, sequenced in a study of blood T cell repertoires in COVID-19. The assay was immunoSEQ multiplex PCR, and TCRdb's table has in-frame clones only and misses some. The repertoire holds over 200,000 clones, with around 91% as singletons. Sequenced material: PBMCs or T cells enriched from blood (not recorded which). All receptors come from a man aged 25 to 45 who had been exposed to COVID-19.

The chain couples TRBV5-5 to TRBJ1-3; D may be TRBD1 (6 bases). This CDR3 is 14 amino acids long. Trimming cost V 2 bases and J 2 bases, with 8 bases left between them. The V gene's germline CDR1 is SGHKS and CDR2 YYEKEE (reference sequence). As DNA, the CDR3 is TGTGCCAGCAGCTTTCAGGGGACTGGAAACACCATATATTTT. Its translation is CASSFQGTGNTIYF.

The chain combines TRBV9 with TRBJ2-1; 9 positions match TRBD1. Germline CDR1 SGDLS, CDR2 YYNGEE. Trimming cost V 1 base and J 4 bases; bases outside gene matches: 9. The CDR3 is 17 residues long. CDR3 loop: CASSVSYPGTGYNEQFF. The CDR3 bases are TGTGCCAGCAGCGTAAGCTACCCAGGGACAGGGTACAATGAGCAGTTCTTC.

This chain joins TRBV12-3 or TRBV12-4 and TRBJ2-1, with TRBD2 as a possible D gene (5 bases). CDR3 length: 13 residues. Trimming pared 4 bases from V and 6 bases from J, leaving 10 bases between. The CDR3 region is CASSSDRGNEQFF. The DNA of the CDR3 is TGTGCCAGCAGTTCTGACCGGGGCAATGAGCAGTTCTTC.

This sequence joins TRBV6-6 and TRBJ2-3; 8 nucleotides match TRBD2. With V trimmed by 5 bases and J by 4 bases, 20 bases remained unmatched. This CDR3 is 19 amino acids long. Per the germline V gene, CDR1 is MNHNY and CDR2 is SVGAGI (reference sequence). CDR3 nucleotide sequence: TGTGCCAGCAGTCGGAGGGGAGCGGGGGTCGGAAAGGCGGCAGATACGCAGTATTTT. This gives the protein CASSRRGAGVGKAADTQYF.

The table lists this clone with a few counts. This chain joins TRBV10-1 and TRBJ1-1; tentative D call: TRBD1 (6 bases). Germline CDR1 and CDR2: WNHNN and SYGVQD (reference sequence). V lost 6 bases and J 1 base, leaving 9 bases between the germline ends. The CDR3 covers 13 residues. The CDR3 region has the DNA TGCGCCAGCAGGCAGGGGTGGAACACTGAAGCTTTCTTT. Translating it yields CASRQGWNTEAFF.

The chain recombines TRBV6-2 or TRBV6-3 with TRBJ1-2; D may be TRBD1 (5 bases). V was trimmed by 2 bases and J by 8 bases, leaving 12 bases between them. The CDR3 spans 13 residues. The germline CDR1 and CDR2 sequences are MNHEY and SVGEGT. The CDR3 nucleotides read TGTGCCAGCAGTTACGGGGCCTCCGGAGGCTACACCTTC. Encoded protein: CASSYGASGGYTF.

V gene TRBV18 combines with J gene TRBJ2-2; the D gene is possibly TRBD2 (5 bases). CDR1 is KGHSH and CDR2 is LQKENI in the germline V gene. Trimming cost V 3 bases and J 0 bases, with 5 bases left between them. This CDR3 spans 14 amino acids. CDR3 DNA: TGTGCCAGCTCACCTAGCGCGAACACCGGGGAGCTGTTTTTT. Protein sequence: CASSPSANTGELFF.

The J gene is TRBJ2-3, the V gene TRBV7-9; TRBD2 agrees at 12 bases. With V trimmed by 4 bases and J by 1 base, 3 bases remained unmatched. Germline lookup yields CDR1 SEHNR and CDR2 FQNEAQ (reference sequence). The CDR3 extends over 16 amino acids. In nucleotides, the CDR3 is TGTGCCAGCAGCTCACTAGCGGGGGGCGGCACAGATACGCAGTATTTT. Its protein product is CASSSLAGGGTDTQYF.

V gene TRBV13 combines with J gene TRBJ1-2; the match to TRBD1 covers 8 bases. CDR3 length: 15 residues. Germline-derived CDR1 and CDR2 are PRHDT and FYEKMQ (reference sequence). V trimming: 0 bases; J trimming: 6 bases; junction bases outside the gene matches: 6. The CDR3 region has the DNA TGTGCCAGCAGCTTAGGATCAGGGGGCGGCCATGGCTACACCTTC. It specifies CASSLGSGGGHGYTF.

The chain is built from TRBV19 and TRBJ2-6, with D possibly TRBD1 on 5 matching bases. The V end was cut by 8 bases, the J end by 3 bases, with 17 bases between. This CDR3 region has 16 residues. Germline CDR1 and CDR2: LNHDA and SQIVND (reference sequence). The CDR3: CASQGRVLFGANVLTF. CDR3 bases: TGTGCCAGTCAGGGCAGGGTCCTTTTTGGGGCCAACGTCCTGACTTTC. The complete variable domain, with remaining parts taken from reference TRBV19 and TRBJ2-6, reads DGGITQSPKYLFRKEGQNVTLSCEQNLNHDAMYWYRQDPGQGLRLIYYSQIVNDFQKGDIAEGYSVSREKKESFPLTVTSAQKNPTAFYLCASQGRVLFGANVLTFGAGSRLTVL.

The DNA of the CDR3 is TGTGCCATCAGCCGTGGACGGGATAATGAAAAACTGTTTTTT. Amino acids: CAISRGRDNEKLFF. This chain uses TRBV10-3 with TRBJ1-4; D gene ambiguous. CDR3 length: 14 amino acids. V lost 6 bases and J lost 4, with 12 bases in between. Germline assignment: CDR1 ENHRY and CDR2 SYGVKD.

The chain has TRBV5-1 and TRBJ1-4; D remains ambiguous. Per the germline V gene, CDR1 is SGHRS and CDR2 is YFSETQ. Trimming took 1 base from V and 5 from J, leaving 9 bases between them. This CDR3 region has 14 residues. The CDR3 is CASSLMTGNEKLFF. The CDR3 bases are TGCGCCAGCAGCTTGATGACGGGGAATGAAAAACTGTTTTTT. Based on the CDR3 plus reference TRBV5-1 and TRBJ1-4, the full variable domain is KAGVTQTPRYLIKTRGQQVTLSCSPISGHRSVSWYQQTPGQGLQFLFEYFSETQRNKGNFPGRFSGRQFSNSRSEMNVSTLELGDSALYLCASSLMTGNEKLFFGSGTQLSVL.

V usage is TRBV7-2 and J usage is TRBJ2-5; TRBD2 matches at 10 bases. The CDR3 extends over 15 amino acids. Germline V gene sequence: CDR1 SGHTA, CDR2 FQGNSA. Trimming removed 5 bases from V and 5 bases from J; junction bases left unmatched: 8. This CDR3 is CASSPERGGRETQYF. In nucleotides, the CDR3 is TGTGCCAGCAGCCCCGAGCGGGGGGGCCGGGAGACCCAGTACTTC.

V gene TRBV9 combines with J gene TRBJ2-1, with 9 bases lining up with TRBD2. CDR1 and CDR2 from the germline V gene are SGDLS and YYNGEE. This CDR3 contains 16 residues. Trimming at V came to 5 bases and at J to 2 bases, leaving 8 bases not matched to a gene. The CDR3 here is CASSSSGGLTYNEQFF. In DNA form, the CDR3 reads TGTGCCAGCAGTTCCAGCGGGGGGCTAACCTACAATGAGCAGTTCTTC.

The chain uses TRBV2 and TRBJ2-7; 8 nucleotides line up with TRBD1. The CDR3 has 15 residues. CDR1 and CDR2 from the germline V gene are SNHLY and FYNNEI. V shed 3 bases and J 7 bases; nucleotides not matched to a gene: 11. CDR3 protein: CASSEVRAGGGEQYF. The CDR3 region has the DNA TGTGCCAGCAGTGAGGTGAGGGCAGGGGGCGGAGAGCAGTACTTC.

The chain employs TRBV30 and TRBJ2-2; D gene ambiguous. CDR3 length equals 13 residues. Trimming removed 3 bases at V and 5 bases at J, with 10 bases between. Germline assignment: CDR1 GTSNPN and CDR2 SVGIG (reference sequence). CDR3 loop: CAWRLAGTGELFF. As DNA, the CDR3 is TGTGCCTGGAGACTTGCAGGTACCGGGGAGCTGTTTTTT.

The chain recombines TRBV5-6 with TRBJ2-3; 7 nucleotides agree with TRBD1. V was pared by 5 bases and J by 2 bases, with 11 bases of the junction left unmatched. The CDR3 is 16 amino acids. Germline assignment: CDR1 SGHDT and CDR2 YYEEEE. CDR3 bases: TGTGCCAGCAGATCCGGGACAGTTTTTTCCACAGATACGCAGTATTTT. Protein sequence: CASRSGTVFSTDTQYF.

The chain is built from TRBV7-9 and TRBJ2-3; the match to TRBD2 covers 9 bases. Germline V CDR1 and CDR2: SEHNR, FQNEAQ (reference sequence). CDR3 length equals 15 residues. J gave up 6 bases and V 1 base, and 5 bases lay outside the gene matches. The CDR3 nucleotides are TGTGCCAGCAGCTTAGTCGGGACTAGCTCGGATACGCAGTATTTT. Its protein is CASSLVGTSSDTQYF. Filled out from reference TRBV7-9 and TRBJ2-3, the complete variable domain reads DTGVSQNPRHKITKRGQNVTFRCDPISEHNRLYWYRQTLGQGPEFLTYFQNEAQLEKSRLLSDRFSAERPKGSFSTLEIQRTEQGDSAMYLCASSLVGTSSDTQYFGPGTRLTVL.

This clone was detected only once. This chain joins TRBV20-1 and TRBJ1-1, with a weak D call TRBD1 (6 bases). Germline loops: CDR1 DFQATT, CDR2 SNEGSKA (reference sequence). The CDR3 extends over 11 amino acids. V lost 7 bases, J lost 5 bases, and 11 bases lay in between. CDR3 sequence: CSVRGPTEAFF. The CDR3 DNA sequence: TGCAGTGTGCGGGGGCCGACTGAAGCTTTCTTT.

The sample holds many counts of this clone. The chain joins TRBV2 to TRBJ1-1; D not resolved. The V gene's germline CDR1 is SNHLY and CDR2 FYNNEI. There are 13 residues in the CDR3. Trimming took off 4 bases at V and 8 bases at J, with 14 bases between the two ends. The CDR3 spells CASSVQVVQEAFF. The CDR3 bases are TGTGCCAGCAGTGTTCAGGTGGTACAAGAAGCTTTCTTT.